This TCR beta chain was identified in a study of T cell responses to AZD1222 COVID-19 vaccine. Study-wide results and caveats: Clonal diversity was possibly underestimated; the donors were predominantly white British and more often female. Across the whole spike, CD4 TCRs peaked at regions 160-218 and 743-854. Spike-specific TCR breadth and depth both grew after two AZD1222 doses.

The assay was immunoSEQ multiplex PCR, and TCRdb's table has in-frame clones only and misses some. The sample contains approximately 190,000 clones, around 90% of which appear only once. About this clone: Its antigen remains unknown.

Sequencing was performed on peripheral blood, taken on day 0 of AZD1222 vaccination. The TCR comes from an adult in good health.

CDR3 bases: TGTGCCAGCAGCCCGGACACAAACTATGGCTACACCTTC. It codes for CASSPDTNYGYTF. The rearrangement joins TRBV11-2 to TRBJ1-2; the D gene is possibly TRBD1 (5 bases). In germline, CDR1 is SGHAT, CDR2 FQNNGV. Trimming stripped 5 bases from V and 2 bases from J, with 9 bases between. The CDR3 is 13 residues long.